This T cell receptor (beta chain) was retrieved from a study of stem cell transplantation in POMP-related autoinflammatory disease. Looking at the study overall: Hypothesis: faulty thymoproteasomes impair CD8+ T-cell selection, skewing TRB repertoires.

A word on this clone: Its antigen remains unknown.

Overall study findings and caveats: Unique TRB V-J gene pairings were limited in number in patients with PRAID. In patients with PRAID, every analyzed T-cell subset tended to show lower diversity and higher clonality.

PRAID featured prominent immunodeficiency. Method: immunoSEQ multiplex PCR; TCRdb's copy keeps in-frame clones and lacks some. The top ten clones hold less than 3% of a sample with 25,000 to 30,000 clones, 82% of them seen once. The germline V gene has CDR1 SQVTM and CDR2 ANQGSEA. CDR3 length equals 19 residues. With 4 bases clipped from V and 9 bases from J, the junction kept 28 bases outside the gene matches. The chain couples TRBV29-1 to TRBJ1-1; TRBD1 agrees at 8 bases. This sample comprised CD4+ T cells from PBMCs, obtained before stem cell transplantation. The receptor was isolated from a human donor with POMP-related autoinflammation and immune dysregulation (PRAID). This CDR3 reads CSVGIWQGASLATQAQAFF. The CDR3 DNA reads as TGCAGCGTTGGTATTTGGCAGGGGGCTTCCCTCGCTACCCAAGCCCAAGCTTTCTTT.